What follows are 26 T cell receptor beta chains derived from one specimen sequenced in a study of shared clonotypes between healthy human individuals. Data came from immunoSEQ multiplex PCR; TCRdb stores just in-frame clones and leaves some out. The repertoire consists of roughly 530,000 clones, with approximately 95% occurring once and the leading ten covering 0.06%. Sequenced material: naive CD4+ T cells sorted from blood. Subset reported: CD45RA+ positively selected. These receptors were obtained from a woman between 25 and 40 years old in good health.

This clone was seen only a few times. This rearrangement joins TRBV29-1 to TRBJ2-7, with D unclear. From germline, CDR1 is SQVTM and CDR2 ANQGSEA. The CDR3 spans 11 residues. Trimming pared 7 bases from V and 2 bases from J, leaving 9 bases between. CDR3 nucleotide sequence: TGCAGCGCCAATATACCCTACGAGCAGTACTTC. Protein: CSANIPYEQYF.

The V call is TRBV5-1, the J call TRBJ2-5, with 8 bases that match TRBD1. V lost 0 bases and J lost 0; bases outside the gene matches: 1. Germline V CDR1 and CDR2: SGHRS, YFSETQ. This CDR3 region has 15 residues. The CDR3 region has the DNA TGCGCCAGCAGCTTGGCGACAGGGGACCAAGAGACCCAGTACTTC. Translating it yields CASSLATGDQETQYF.

The chain carries TRBV19 and TRBJ2-7, with D perhaps matching TRBD1 (6 bases). CDR1 LNHDA and CDR2 SQIVND come from the germline V gene (reference sequence). V lost 6 bases, J lost 4 bases, and 22 bases lay in between. CDR3 length equals 16 residues. CDR3 amino acids: CASSRRSTGARYEQYF. The CDR3 DNA follows: TGTGCCAGTAGCAGGAGATCGACAGGAGCGCGGTACGAGCAGTACTTC.

V usage is TRBV28 and J usage is TRBJ1-2; the D gene is possibly TRBD1 (6 bases). V was clipped by 2 bases and J by 5 bases, with 15 bases between them. The CDR3 sequence is 15 residues long. From germline, CDR1 is MDHEN and CDR2 SYDVKM. CDR3 coding DNA: TGTGCCAGCAGTTTAGGTTCGACAGGCAAGTATGGCTACACCTTC. Translated, it gives CASSLGSTGKYGYTF.

The chain uses TRBV7-9 and TRBJ2-7; TRBD2 agrees at 10 bases. This CDR3 contains 14 residues. With V trimmed by 5 bases and J by 7 bases, 8 bases remained unmatched. CDR1 is SEHNR, CDR2 FQNEAQ, per germline (reference sequence). The CDR3 spells CASSPRGLAREQYF. DNA for the CDR3: TGTGCCAGCAGCCCGAGGGGACTAGCGCGTGAGCAGTACTTC.

V usage is TRBV6-6 and J usage is TRBJ2-3; D perhaps matches TRBD2 (5 bases). Trimming shortened V by 6 bases and J by 6 bases, and 16 bases separated the two germline ends. The CDR3 covers 14 residues. Germline assignment: CDR1 MNHNY and CDR2 SVGAGI (reference sequence). CDR3 sequence: CASRHTPSGDTQYF. CDR3 DNA sequence: TGTGCCAGCAGACACACACCCTCGGGGGATACGCAGTATTTT.

The chain joins TRBV6-5 to TRBJ1-3, with D unclear. The CDR3 contains 13 residues. V lost 6 bases and J 2 bases, leaving 8 bases between the germline ends. Germline values: CDR1 MNHEY, CDR2 SVGAGI. In DNA form, the CDR3 reads TGTGCCAGCAGCCGGATACCTGGAAACACCATATATTTT. It codes for CASSRIPGNTIYF.

The chain has TRBV18 and TRBJ2-1; D remains ambiguous. Trimming cost V 6 bases and J 0 bases, with 12 bases left between them. In germline, CDR1 is KGHSH, CDR2 LQKENI. The CDR3 runs to 15 residues. CDR3 bases: TGTGCCAGCTCCCCTGGCGCGAGCTCCTACAATGAGCAGTTCTTC. Amino acids: CASSPGASSYNEQFF.

This chain joins TRBV5-1 and TRBJ1-4; D gene unclear. The CDR3 is 14 residues long. The germline V and J ends were trimmed by 0 bases and 5 bases, with 8 bases remaining between them. CDR1 and CDR2 from the germline V gene are SGHRS and YFSETQ. CDR3 nucleotides: TGCGCCAGCAGCTTGGTCGGGAGCAATGAAAAACTGTTTTTT. Translated, it gives CASSLVGSNEKLFF.

With respect to this clone: Other DNA sequences in the sample encode the same CDR3. The chain uses TRBV19 and TRBJ2-7; D is possibly TRBD1 or TRBD2 (5 bases each). The CDR3 length is 14 residues. From germline, CDR1 is LNHDA and CDR2 SQIVND (reference sequence). V was trimmed by 0 bases and J by 2 bases, leaving 8 bases between them. CDR3 DNA: TGTGCCAGTAGTATAGAGGGACGGACCTACGAGCAGTACTTC. Residues: CASSIEGRTYEQYF.

Concerning this clone: Other DNA sequences in the sample encode the same CDR3. The chain recombines TRBV28 with TRBJ2-7, with D uncertain. The V and J ends lost 4 bases and 4 bases respectively, with 5 bases between them. Looked up from germline, CDR1 is MDHEN and CDR2 is SYDVKM. This CDR3 is 11 amino acids long. The CDR3 DNA sequence: TGTGCCAGCAGTTCGTCTTACGAGCAGTACTTC. It yields the protein CASSSSYEQYF.

The CDR3 protein is CASRRTGTGHYGYTF. The DNA of the CDR3 is TGTGCCAGCAGGAGGACCGGGACAGGGCACTATGGCTACACCTTC. V and J are TRBV27 and TRBJ1-2; TRBD1 matches 9 bases. V lost 6 bases and J lost 3; bases outside the gene matches: 8. This CDR3 spans 15 amino acids. Germline-derived CDR1 and CDR2 are MNHEY and SMNVEV (reference sequence).

The gene calls are TRBV5-6 and TRBJ2-1; TRBD1 agrees at 9 bases. V gave up 2 bases and J gave up 5 bases; unmatched junction bases: 11. Germline CDR1 is SGHDT and CDR2 is YYEEEE. The CDR3 extends over 17 amino acids. CDR3 sequence reads: CASSFDRGWPSDNEQFF. In DNA form, the CDR3 reads TGTGCCAGCAGCTTCGACAGGGGGTGGCCTTCTGACAATGAGCAGTTCTTC.

The V and J genes are TRBV10-3 and TRBJ2-7; the D is unclear. The CDR3 spans 16 residues. Germline V CDR1 and CDR2: ENHRY, SYGVKD. Between the trimmed V and J ends, which lost 6 bases and 3 bases, there was a span of 21 bases. The CDR3 DNA reads TGTGCCATCAGGACCTCCCAAAAGCCGACGTTCTACGAGCAGTACTTC. Amino acid sequence: CAIRTSQKPTFYEQYF.

This chain uses TRBV5-1 with TRBJ2-7; TRBD1 matches at 7 bases. The CDR3 contains 14 residues. Germline CDR1 reads SGHRS; CDR2 reads YFSETQ. With 4 bases clipped from V and 2 bases from J, the junction kept 6 bases outside the gene matches. The CDR3 loop is CASSGRQGPYEQYF. Written as DNA, the CDR3 is TGCGCCAGCAGCGGGAGACAGGGACCCTACGAGCAGTACTTC.

The chain is built from TRBV7-9 and TRBJ1-1, with 8 bases that match TRBD1. The germline V gene encodes CDR1 SEHNR and CDR2 FQNEAQ (reference sequence). The ends lost 3 bases at V and 2 bases at J; junction bases unmatched: 5. This CDR3 spans 15 amino acids. The CDR3 here is CASSLTGAYNTEAFF. CDR3 DNA: TGTGCCAGCAGCTTGACAGGGGCCTATAACACTGAAGCTTTCTTT.

This clone appeared a single time. V and J are TRBV5-8 and TRBJ2-7; D not certain. This CDR3 is 14 amino acids long. V lost 0 bases and J lost 2, with 9 bases in between. Germline CDR1 and CDR2: SGHTS and YDEGEE. The CDR3 nucleotides read TGTGCCAGCAGCTTGGTGGGGTTAGCCTACGAGCAGTACTTC. Protein product: CASSLVGLAYEQYF. Full variable domain (outside the CDR3, taken from reference TRBV5-8 and TRBJ2-7): EAGVTQSPTHLIKTRGQQATLRCSPISGHTSVYWYQQALGLGLQFLLWYDEGEERNRGNFPPRFSGRQFPNYSSELNVNALELEDSALYLCASSLVGLAYEQYFGPGTRLTVT.

This sequence joins TRBV28 and TRBJ1-1; D ambiguous. CDR3 length equals 13 residues. CDR1 is MDHEN and CDR2 is SYDVKM in the germline V gene. V was pared by 8 bases and J by 0 bases, with 10 bases between. This CDR3 is CASHHNMNTEAFF. The DNA for the CDR3 is TGTGCCAGCCATCATAACATGAACACTGAAGCTTTCTTT.

As regards this clone: The same CDR3 also results from other DNA sequences found in this sample. The rearrangement joins TRBV5-1 to TRBJ2-6; TRBD1 might be the D (5 bases). V dropped 0 bases and J dropped 4 bases, with 5 bases sitting between them. The CDR3 runs to 14 residues. Germline CDR1 is SGHRS and CDR2 is YFSETQ. CDR3 in amino acids: CASSLGTGANVLTF. DNA of the CDR3: TGCGCCAGCAGCTTGGGGACAGGGGCCAACGTCCTGACTTTC.

This CDR3 reads CASRPGQGARSDTQYF. The DNA for the CDR3 is TGTGCCAGCAGACCCGGTCAGGGGGCGAGATCAGATACGCAGTATTTT. The V gene is TRBV25-1, the J gene TRBJ2-3; TRBD1 aligns across 8 bases. CDR3 length: 16 amino acids. The ends lost 6 bases at V and 4 bases at J; junction bases unmatched: 12. Germline lookup yields CDR1 MGHDK and CDR2 SYGVNS.

For the CDR3, the DNA is TGTGCCAGCTCACCAGGGTTTGATTCACCCCTCCACTTT. As protein: CASSPGFDSPLHF. The chain joins TRBV18 to TRBJ1-6, with D uncertain. Trimming stripped 2 bases from V and 8 bases from J, with 7 bases between. CDR3 length: 13 residues. The germline CDR1 and CDR2 sequences are KGHSH and LQKENI.

This chain uses TRBV6-5 with TRBJ2-5; D is uncertain. The last part of the DNA fits TRBJ2-7 better; the J call may be wrong. There are 11 residues in the CDR3. Germline V gene lookup returns CDR1 MNHEY and CDR2 SVGAGI. CDR3 residues: CASGTFNEQYF. DNA of the CDR3: TGTGCCAGTGGAACGTTCAACGAGCAGTACTTC.

This rearrangement joins TRBV7-9 to TRBJ2-2; TRBD2 might be the D (6 bases). CDR3 length: 15 residues. CDR1 is SEHNR, CDR2 FQNEAQ, per germline (reference sequence). V lost 8 bases and J lost 3, with 16 bases in between. The CDR3: CASGGSGRHTGELFF. CDR3 coding DNA: TGTGCCAGCGGAGGGTCAGGACGTCACACCGGGGAGCTGTTTTTT.

The table lists this clone with a count of one. The rearrangement joins TRBV4-1 to TRBJ2-5; 10 nucleotides agree with TRBD2. The J call may be incorrect, as the DNA end agrees better with TRBJ2-7. CDR1 MGHRA and CDR2 YSYEKL come from the germline V gene. The CDR3 extends over 15 amino acids. Here the CDR3 reads CASSQPSGSGGEQYF. In DNA form, the CDR3 reads TGCGCCAGCAGCCAGCCTAGCGGGAGTGGGGGCGAGCAGTACTTC.

The chain links TRBV15 to TRBJ2-5, with D perhaps being TRBD1 or TRBD2 (5 bases each). V shed 0 bases and J shed 4 bases, with 18 bases lying between them. The CDR3 is 17 amino acids. Looked up from germline, CDR1 is LNHNV and CDR2 is YYDKDF (reference sequence). This CDR3 is CATSRDKRGVEGETQYF. The CDR3 DNA reads TGTGCCACCAGCAGAGACAAAAGGGGAGTAGAGGGAGAGACCCAGTACTTC.

The rearrangement uses TRBV7-8 and TRBJ1-5, with 7 bases fitting TRBD1. V shed 5 bases, J shed 5 bases, and the junction held 6 bases outside the gene matches. CDR3 length: 14 amino acids. Per the germline V gene, CDR1 is SGHVS and CDR2 is FQNEAQ. The CDR3 DNA reads TGTGCCAGCAGCGCGACAGGGCGGTATCAGCCCCAGCATTTT. Translating it yields CASSATGRYQPQHF.